This T cell receptor beta chain was sequenced for a study of cytomegalovirus exposure and HLA in healthy donors (dated by TCRdb to about 2017). The study in broad terms: An earlier analysis of some 600 of the donors reported over 250 Gb of sequence data and some 110 million unique TCR beta sequences obtained from some 170 million T cells. Typing coverage differed by locus: A, B, C, DRB1 and DQB1 were typed in about 620-640 donors, DQA1 in 522, DPA1 in some 610, and DPB1 in 472. Around 300 gigabases of sequencing data and approximately 80 million unique TCR sequences were included in an early release covering roughly 600 HLA-typed donors. In a later analysis, previously published TCR beta repertoires from 600 to 850 donors were re-analyzed and high-resolution HLA genotyping was added so that TCR occurrence patterns could be studied. Every discovery cohort repertoire had been produced on one sequencing platform. Among some 410 genotyped donors of the cohort, an average of about 220,000 unique TCR beta nucleotide sequences was sequenced per donor, of which about 18% were non-productive. A later genetic analysis used genome-wide SNP genotypes for about 60% of the roughly 700 donors, treating that subset as a discovery cohort. In an earlier analysis of about 590 of the donors, high-throughput TCR beta sequencing was used to judge whether each TCR beta V gene segment behaved as functional or pseudogenic. The study was designed to test whether signatures of past pathogen exposure could be identified by cataloging public T cell receptors. Because of strong linkage in the cohort, roughly five DR-DQ haplotypes were treated as single units for association and clustering. To predict cytomegalovirus infection status, the study combined high-throughput TCR immunosequencing, statistical association of individual TCRs with disease status, and machine learning. Rather than using new phenotypic data, the later analysis identified candidate immune exposures from TCR beta sequences and from how often those sequences occurred across donors. Donor age, sex, ethnicity and CMV serostatus were compiled alongside the repertoire data. Of the roughly 400 genotyped donors, roughly 80% were placed in the genetic ancestry cluster associated with self-reported Caucasian donors. HLA typing included class I and class II loci at four-digit resolution. The T cell repertoires of 666 subjects were profiled by immunosequencing and related to cytomegalovirus serostatus. Along with the roughly 670-subject first cohort, a separate validation cohort of approximately 110 different subjects was used.

The cohort consisted of 650 to 850 healthy bone marrow donors. At the time of sampling, every cohort member was nominally healthy, though immune exposures that went unrecorded were likely present. The donor was CMV seronegative and belonged to the group of more than 300 seronegative cohort members. Every donor gave a peripheral blood sample, and the peripheral blood mononuclear cells from that sample were used for TCR beta sequencing. Genomic DNA extraction from the blood cell samples was performed with the Qiagen DNeasy Blood Extraction Kit. V trim: 5 bases; J trim: 2 bases; unmatched bases: 3. CDR1 is given as MNHEY and CDR2 as SMNVEV, both from the germline V gene (reference sequence). Including the terminal cysteine and phenylalanine, the CDR3 comprises 13 residues. Left in the record is the CDR3 DNA by itself, 39 bases read in frame from the first base. To note about this clone: What antigen it recognizes has not been identified. The sample holds no much larger clone one base away, and base qualities are not on file.

The library was produced with the immunoSEQ multiplex PCR assay. For the multiplex PCR, a mixture combining 60 forward primers for TCR Vbeta segments and 13 reverse primers for TCR Jbeta segments was used. The CDR3 region of rearranged TCR beta genes was amplified from genomic DNA with a multiplex PCR assay. Amplified TCR beta libraries were sequenced as 87-base-pair reads on the Illumina HiSeq System. The study's processing was this. A later analysis tallied roughly 78 million unique TCR beta chains across the 666 repertoires, and around 9.9 million of those chains were shared by two or more donors. To remove PCR and sequencing errors, raw reads were error-corrected and collapsed into unique sequences using a nearest-neighbor algorithm that merged closely related sequences. V, D and J gene segments were assigned by aligning CDR3 sequences to IMGT reference sequences. For a sequence to be retained, at least a six-nucleotide match to both a V gene segment and a J gene segment was required. Rearrangements were called productive when the CDR3 lacked stop codons and stayed in frame with V and J; all others were non-productive. Following IMGT convention, CDR3 was defined as the stretch from the second conserved V-encoded cysteine up to the conserved J-encoded phenylalanine. The earlier analysis of 587 of the donors excluded any sequence lacking an unambiguous match to a single V gene segment. In an earlier analysis of about 590 of the donors, a V segment was called functional when productive rearrangements were above 56.7%, and segregating when the standard deviation between donors exceeded 5%. To diagnose cytomegalovirus status from the catalog of TCR beta chain sequences, a statistical classification framework was built. V and J gene assignment, in a later analysis, came from comparing TCR nucleotide sequences with IMGT/GENE-DB human TR gene sequences. Using the TCRdist pipeline, a later analysis assigned CDR3 sequences along with most-parsimonious VDJ recombination scenarios. In a later analysis, each TCR beta chain was defined by its CDR3 amino acid sequence together with its V-gene family, and reads without a unique V-gene family were excluded. As a way to deal with suspected cross-contamination and a sequencing artifact, a later analysis dropped hundreds of nucleotide sequences that were highly shared and had low generation probability. For each public chain, a later analysis derived a clonal expansion index from normalized ranks of inferred template counts within each repertoire. In a later analysis, generation probabilities were computed with a VDJ recombination model fitted to out-of-frame rearrangements, and the resulting probabilities were checked against IGoR. In a later analysis, hypergeometric tests were used to score TCR-TCR, TCR-HLA and TCR-CMV co-occurrence, with a repertoire-size bias correction applied to TCR pairs. A later analysis estimated false discovery rates by permuting HLA or CMV assignments 20 times. In a later analysis, co-occurring TCRs were grouped using DBSCAN, and TCRdist sequence similarity was added for clustering within HLA-allele-positive subsets. Co-occurrence clustering excluded repertoires with fewer than 30,000 or more than 120,000 public chains, plus five with anomalous nucleotide sharing. Here the immuneACCESS table is served through TCRdb, limited to in-frame sequences with V and J called. Missing clones are a known gap in these copies; in checked studies unresolved V genes cover under half, and the rest lacks a known reason. V, J and clone size are taken as reported in that table, and D and trimming were inferred from the DNA itself. In this sample the table shows around 170,000 clones, less than 90% of which occur a single time. 0.38% of the sample comes from the top ten.

What the research found in general, with its limitations: The sequencing pipeline was judged likely to have produced a cluster of highly shared sequence variants as a technical artifact. According to a later analysis, parvovirus B19, influenza, CMV and Epstein-Barr virus appeared linked to several top co-occurrence clusters. The study gave a list of about 160 TCR beta chains associated with cytomegalovirus. A later genetic analysis associated a missense DCLRE1C variant with V-gene and J-gene trimming of TCR beta chains, and an independent cohort replicated the association. Cytomegalovirus status was reported to be diagnosed by the classifier with high specificity and sensitivity in both the original and validation cohorts. For the cohort, immune exposure information was limited to CMV serostatus. Over 15 rarely observed V segments, including chromosome 9 orphons, were excluded from the earlier analysis of several hundred of the donors because counts were too low. Most CMV-associated TCR beta chains appeared to be HLA-restricted in a later analysis, and the HLA associations seemed to be driven largely by CMV exposure. In vitro tests confirmed that a few of the cytomegalovirus-associated TCR beta chains recognize cytomegalovirus antigens. Assigning TCR associations to individual alleles was difficult when HLA alleles, especially DR and DQ, strongly co-occurred. This cohort had only TCR beta chains sequenced, and the lack of alpha or paired-chain data limited which features could be detected. Sequencing depth was assumed to be roughly uniform across donors in the presence/absence analyses, though that assumption may not hold. Compared with the roughly 710-donor mean, donors in an Asian-associated ancestry cluster had fewer N-insertions in productive TCRs, according to a later genetic analysis. A further reported finding was that TCR beta sequences accurately predicted the HLA-A and HLA-B alleles for most subjects in the first cohort. Compared with equally common non-associated chains, HLA-associated TCR beta chains in a later analysis were more clonally expanded and had lower generation probabilities. Across donors, most TCR sequences were observed very rarely, whereas some public TCRs were present in many individuals. According to the authors, the approach could potentially be generalized to other disease states and immunological phenotypes. HLA typing was unavailable for some donors at each locus, so association tests used only the typed subset. In a later analysis, some 18,000 TCR beta sequences were associated with specific HLA alleles at a false discovery rate of 0.05. Some IMGT-functional V segments, including TRBV6-2 and TRBV6-3, could not be told apart with the 87-base-pair reads, so those segments were excluded. An earlier analysis of 587 of the donors showed that most TCR beta V segments appeared in productive rearrangements either about 87% or about 30% of the time, which broadly matched IMGT annotations. Linkage disequilibrium might explain the correlated functional status among segregating V segments, but an unknown experimental factor could not be ruled out. According to a later analysis, TCR association rates differed among HLA loci, with DRB1 alleles showing the most associated TCRs and HLA-C alleles showing the fewest.

The chain couples TRBV27 to TRBJ2-7, with 7 central nucleotides matching TRBD2. The sequence was collected from a boy aged 2 to 9 in good health and CMV-seronegative. Sample: PBMCs. The CDR3 has the sequence CASSVSGTYEQYF. At the DNA level, the sequence is TGTGCCAGCAGTGTCAGCGGGACCTACGAGCAGTACTTC.